Listed here are 8 T cell receptor beta chains from one sample, sequenced in a study of cytomegalovirus exposure and HLA in healthy donors. The PCR employed 60 Vbeta primers together with 13 Jbeta primers. The method was immunoSEQ multiplex PCR; TCRdb's version includes in-frame clones alone and lacks a portion of them. The sample shows fewer than 250,000 clones, roughly 80% of them seen only once. Sequencing used PBMCs. All receptors derive from a young woman in good health and CMV-seronegative.

This sequence joins TRBV28 and TRBJ1-1; TRBD1 matches 8 bases. J lost 6 bases, V lost 6 bases, and 6 bases had no gene match. The CDR3 runs to 13 residues. Germline CDR1 is MDHEN and CDR2 is SYDVKM. The CDR3 reads CASRRTGYPEAFF. CDR3 DNA: TGTGCCAGCAGACGGACAGGGTACCCTGAAGCTTTCTTT.

The rearrangement uses TRBV5-6 and TRBJ2-3, with 9 positions matching TRBD2. Germline V CDR1 and CDR2: SGHDT, YYEEEE. The CDR3 sequence is 16 residues long. V was pared by 1 base and J by 1 base, with 4 bases of the junction left unmatched. The CDR3 loop is CASSLRASGGTDTQYF. The CDR3 nucleotides read TGTGCCAGCAGCTTGAGGGCTAGCGGGGGCACAGATACGCAGTATTTT.

V is TRBV7-2 and J is TRBJ2-7; no firm D call. The CDR3 contains 14 residues. Germline assignment: CDR1 SGHTA and CDR2 FQGNSA. Trimming cost V 1 base and J 6 bases, with 13 bases left between them. CDR3 in DNA: TGTGCCAGCAGCTTAGATTCCCCCTCCCGCGAGCAGTACTTC. It translates to CASSLDSPSREQYF. Drawing the rest from reference TRBV7-2 and TRBJ2-7, the complete variable domain is GAGVSQSPSNKVTEKGKDVELRCDPISGHTALYWYRQSLGQGLEFLIYFQGNSAPDKSGLPSDRFSAERTGGSVSTLTIQRTQQEDSAVYLCASSLDSPSREQYFGPGTRLTVT.

This clone has a handful of counts. This chain joins TRBV7-3 and TRBJ2-1; tentatively, D is TRBD1 (6 bases). V was clipped by 4 bases and J by 8 bases, with 21 bases between them. Germline CDR1 is SGHTA and CDR2 is FQGTGA. The CDR3 runs 16 residues. As DNA, the CDR3 is TGTGCCAGCAGCTCACAGGGATCGACCCTGATCGATGAGCAGTTCTTC. This sequence encodes CASSSQGSTLIDEQFF. Full variable domain (outside the CDR3, taken from reference TRBV7-3 and TRBJ2-1): GAGVSQTPSNKVTEKGKYVELRCDPISGHTALYWYRQSLGQGPEFLIYFQGTGAADDSGLPNDRFFAVRPEGSVSTLKIQRTERGDSAVYLCASSSQGSTLIDEQFFGPGTRLTVL.

The table lists this clone with a count of one. CDR3 bases: TGTGCCAGCAAGATCGGGACAGGGGGAATGGAGCCCCAGCATTTT. Its protein product is CASKIGTGGMEPQHF. The chain is built from TRBV2 and TRBJ1-5, with 11 positions matching TRBD1. This CDR3 comprises 15 residues. V was pared by 7 bases and J by 8 bases, with 10 bases of the junction left unmatched. CDR1 SNHLY and CDR2 FYNNEI come from the germline V gene.

This chain connects TRBV6-1 to TRBJ2-1, with 9 bases identical to TRBD2. With 1 base clipped from V and 7 bases from J, the junction kept 8 bases outside the gene matches. There are 16 residues in the CDR3. In germline, CDR1 is MNHNS, CDR2 SASEGT. In DNA form, the CDR3 reads TGTGCCAGCAGTGAAGGAGCGGGGGGCGGTAGAAATGAGCAGTTCTTC. Translated, it gives CASSEGAGGGRNEQFF.

This clone was recorded once. The CDR3 coding sequence is TGTGCCAGCCTAAAGGGACTAGCGGGGGGGAGGTCCTACAATGAGCAGTTCTTC. It codes for CASLKGLAGGRSYNEQFF. The V call is TRBV7-2, the J call TRBJ2-1; 16 bases are a match to TRBD2. CDR3 length equals 18 residues. The germline V gene encodes CDR1 SGHTA and CDR2 FQGNSA. J was trimmed by 1 base and V by 8 bases; bases with no gene match: 8.

J is TRBJ2-7 and V is TRBV7-9, with 12 bases lining up with TRBD2. V lost 5 bases, J lost 3 bases, and 8 bases stayed unmatched. The germline gives CDR1 SEHNR, CDR2 FQNEAQ (reference sequence). CDR3 length: 16 residues. Here the CDR3 reads CASSIGLAGSNYEQYF. The CDR3 DNA reads as TGTGCCAGCAGCATAGGACTAGCGGGATCCAACTACGAGCAGTACTTC.